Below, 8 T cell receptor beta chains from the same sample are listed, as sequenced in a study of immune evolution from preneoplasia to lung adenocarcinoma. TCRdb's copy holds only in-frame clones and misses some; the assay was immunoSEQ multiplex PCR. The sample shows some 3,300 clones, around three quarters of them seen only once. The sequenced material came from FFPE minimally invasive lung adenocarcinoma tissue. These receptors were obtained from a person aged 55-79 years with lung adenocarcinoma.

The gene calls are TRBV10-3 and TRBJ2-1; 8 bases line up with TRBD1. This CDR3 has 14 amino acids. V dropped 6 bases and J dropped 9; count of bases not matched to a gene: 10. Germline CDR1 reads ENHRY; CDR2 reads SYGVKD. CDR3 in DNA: TGTGCCATCAGCTCGGGACAGGACCAAAGTGAGCAGTTCTTC. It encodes CAISSGQDQSEQFF.

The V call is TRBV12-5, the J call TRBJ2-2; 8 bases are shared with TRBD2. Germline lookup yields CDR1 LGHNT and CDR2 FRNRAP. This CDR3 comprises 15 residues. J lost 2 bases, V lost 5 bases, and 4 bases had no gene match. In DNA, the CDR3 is TGTGCTAGTGGTCCGGGACTAGATAACACCGGGGAGCTGTTTTTT. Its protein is CASGPGLDNTGELFF.

CDR3 in DNA: TGTGCCAGCAGCTCACCGGGACAGGCGCGCTATGGCTACACCTTC. It is translated as CASSSPGQARYGYTF. The chain carries TRBV7-2 and TRBJ1-2, with TRBD1 identical over 8 bases. The CDR3 runs 15 residues. Germline CDR1 SGHTA, CDR2 FQGNSA. J gave up 4 bases and V 4 bases, and 8 bases lay outside the gene matches. Full variable domain (rest looked up from reference TRBV7-2 and TRBJ1-2): GAGVSQSPSNKVTEKGKDVELRCDPISGHTALYWYRQSLGQGLEFLIYFQGNSAPDKSGLPSDRFSAERTGGSVSTLTIQRTQQEDSAVYLCASSSPGQARYGYTFGSGTRLTVV.

In DNA form, the CDR3 reads TGCGCCAGCAGTCGGACAGGGGGCCAAGAGACCCAGTACTTC. Protein: CASSRTGGQETQYF. This chain joins TRBV10-1 and TRBJ2-5; 10 bases agree with TRBD1. The CDR3 spans 14 residues. Germline V gene data show CDR1 as WNHNN and CDR2 as SYGVQD (reference sequence). The ends lost 5 bases at V and 1 base at J; junction bases unmatched: 1.

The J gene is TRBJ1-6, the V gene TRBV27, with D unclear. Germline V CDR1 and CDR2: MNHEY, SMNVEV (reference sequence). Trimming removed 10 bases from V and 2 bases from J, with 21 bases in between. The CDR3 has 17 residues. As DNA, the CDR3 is TGTGCCATCTCCGAAGGGAAGGGCGTACCCTATAATTCACCCCTCCACTTT. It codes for CAISEGKGVPYNSPLHF.

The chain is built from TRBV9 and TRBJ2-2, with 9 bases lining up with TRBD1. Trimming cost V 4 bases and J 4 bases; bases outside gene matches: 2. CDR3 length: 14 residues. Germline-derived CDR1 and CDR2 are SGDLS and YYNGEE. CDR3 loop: CASSTTGGTGELFF. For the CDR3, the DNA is TGTGCCAGCAGCACGACAGGGGGCACCGGGGAGCTGTTTTTT.

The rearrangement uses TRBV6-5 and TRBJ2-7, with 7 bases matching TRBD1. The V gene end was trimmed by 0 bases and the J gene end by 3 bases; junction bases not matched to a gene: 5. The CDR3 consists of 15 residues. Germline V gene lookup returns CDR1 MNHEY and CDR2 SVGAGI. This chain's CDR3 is CASSYSGTGDYEQYF. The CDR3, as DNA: TGTGCCAGCAGTTACTCTGGAACAGGGGACTACGAGCAGTACTTC.

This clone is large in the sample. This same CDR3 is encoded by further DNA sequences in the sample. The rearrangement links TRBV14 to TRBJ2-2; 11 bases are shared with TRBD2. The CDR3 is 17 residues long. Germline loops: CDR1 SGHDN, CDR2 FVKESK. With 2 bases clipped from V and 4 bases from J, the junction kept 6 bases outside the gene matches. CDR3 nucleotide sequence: TGTGCCAGCAGCCAACGGGGGACTAGCGGTAGCACCGGGGAGCTGTTTTTT. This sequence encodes CASSQRGTSGSTGELFF.